A single sample gave rise to the 2 T cell receptor beta chains below, sequenced in a study of control samples from healthy donors and cancer patients (dated by TCRdb to about 2020). The library relied on the immunoSEQ multiplex PCR assay. Imported from immuneACCESS, the table was reduced by TCRdb to in-frame sequences with V and J called. These copies leave out some clones; in studies compared against another copy, an unresolved V gene accounts for under half, and the cause of the remainder is not known. The sample yields 84,000 or so clones; roughly 91% were counted once. Of the sample, 15% to 17% falls within the top ten clones. The material sequenced was blood. These receptors were obtained from a man younger than 40 in good health.

This rearrangement joins TRBV28 to TRBJ2-4; 7 nucleotides agree with TRBD2. Trimming at V came to 6 bases and at J to 6 bases, leaving 11 bases not matched to a gene. The CDR3 sequence is 15 residues long. Germline CDR1 and CDR2: MDHEN and SYDVKM. CDR3 in DNA: TGTGCCAGCAGAGAGAGCGGGGATATGGGAAACATTCAGTACTTC. It is translated as CASRESGDMGNIQYF.

The CDR3, as DNA: TGTGCCAGCAGTGTAACAGGGATTTCTAGCACAGATACGCAGTATTTT. Protein product: CASSVTGISSTDTQYF. The rearrangement joins TRBV2 to TRBJ2-3; a possible D gene is TRBD1 (6 bases). The CDR3 is made up of 16 amino acids. V was pared by 4 bases and J by 0 bases, with 14 bases between. Germline CDR1 and CDR2: SNHLY and FYNNEI.